This entry features one T cell receptor beta chain sequence. Its antigen remains unknown. Trimming removed 2 bases from V and 3 bases from J, with 1 base in between. The V gene's germline CDR1 is LNHDA and CDR2 SQIVND (reference sequence). CDR3 length: 11 residues. The entry originates in a study of OX40 agonist ivuxolimab in advanced cancers. In the study overall: Every patient in dose escalation had hepatocellular carcinoma, melanoma, renal cell or head and neck cancer. Participants averaged about 60 years of age (range about 23 to 79) and were over 75% male.

Findings of the study overall: Normalized T-cell clonal expansion was also low in some nonresponders.

Using immunoSEQ multiplex PCR, the repertoire was profiled, and TCRdb retains in-frame clones only, with some absent. The repertoire holds 40,000 to 45,000 clones, with 86% as singletons. The specimen comprised CD4+ or CD8+ T cells sorted from blood, sampled in a trial of the OX40 agonist ivuxolimab. The chain recombines TRBV19 with TRBJ1-1; no reliable D call. The sequence was collected from an adult with an advanced solid tumor such as melanoma, head and neck, liver or kidney cancer. The CDR3 DNA reads as TGTGCCAGTAGTATATACACTGAAGCTTTCTTT. Translated, it gives CASSIYTEAFF.